This T cell receptor (beta chain) was sequenced for a study of blood T cell repertoires in COVID-19. Background on the study: T cells, B-cell-depleted T cells, or PBMCs supplied cDNA or gDNA.

Sequencing used immunoSEQ multiplex PCR; TCRdb keeps in-frame clones, though not all of them. The sample lists around 340,000 clones, 89% occurring once. V gave up 1 base and J gave up 0 bases, with 10 bases separating them. There are 16 residues in the CDR3. Germline loops: CDR1 MNHEY, CDR2 SMNVEV (reference sequence). This clone was counted once. The receptor comes from a woman in her sixties with COVID-19, enrolled during active disease. This chain uses TRBV27 with TRBJ1-3; D gene uncertain. The specimen sequenced was peripheral blood. CDR3 sequence reads: CASSLYPGLSGNTIYF. The DNA of the CDR3 is TGTGCCAGCAGTTTATACCCAGGACTCTCTGGAAACACCATATATTTT.